This entry is about one T cell receptor beta chain. What it binds is unknown. The sample is drawn from a study of OX40 agonist ivuxolimab in advanced cancers. Across the study: Partial responses were observed in three patients, of whom one had hepatocellular carcinoma and two had cutaneous melanoma. Findings and limits, study-wide: Expanded clones belonging to CD8+ T cells outnumbered, on average, those of CD4+. With doses of 0.1 to 3.0 mg/kg, CD4+ and CD8+ blood T cells had undergone clonal expansion by week 6.

Blood got drawn at baseline, again on cycle 4 day 1, and then on cycle 7 day 1. The repertoire was sequenced with immunoSEQ multiplex PCR; TCRdb's copy has only in-frame clones and lacks some. This repertoire shows roughly 100,000 clones, 90% found once; its top ten account for 0.48%. The CDR3 contains 16 residues. With V trimmed by 1 base and J by 2 bases, 7 bases remained unmatched. The V gene's germline CDR1 is MDHEN and CDR2 SYDVKM. The source of this sequence is an adult with an advanced solid tumor such as melanoma, head and neck, liver or kidney cancer. The rearrangement links TRBV28 to TRBJ1-2; 7 nucleotides match TRBD1. This sample comprised CD4+ or CD8+ T cells sorted from blood, obtained in a trial of the OX40 agonist ivuxolimab. DNA of the CDR3: TGTGCCAGCAGTTTATTGCCCGGGACAGCAAACTATGGCTACACCTTC. Translated, it gives CASSLLPGTANYGYTF.